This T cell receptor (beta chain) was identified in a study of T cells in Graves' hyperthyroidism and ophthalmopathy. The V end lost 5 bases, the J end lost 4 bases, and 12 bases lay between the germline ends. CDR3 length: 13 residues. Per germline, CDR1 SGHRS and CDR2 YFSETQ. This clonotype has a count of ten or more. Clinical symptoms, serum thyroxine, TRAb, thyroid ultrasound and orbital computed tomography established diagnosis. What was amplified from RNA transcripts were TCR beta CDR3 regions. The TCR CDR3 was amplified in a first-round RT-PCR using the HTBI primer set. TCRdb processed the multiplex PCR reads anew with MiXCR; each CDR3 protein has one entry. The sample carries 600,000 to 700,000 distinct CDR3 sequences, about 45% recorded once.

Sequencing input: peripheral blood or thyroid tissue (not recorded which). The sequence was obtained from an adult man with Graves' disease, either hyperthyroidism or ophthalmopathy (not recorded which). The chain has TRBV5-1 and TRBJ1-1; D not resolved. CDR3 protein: CASSQDRRTEAFF. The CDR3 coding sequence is TGCGCCAGCAGTCAGGACCGACGCACTGAAGCTTTCTTT.